This entry describes one T cell receptor beta chain. The data originate from a study of shared T cell receptors in the human thymus. This CDR3 has 20 amino acids. Trimming took 1 base from V and 1 from J; bases not matched to a gene: 11. Germline V gives CDR1 SGHVS, CDR2 FNYEAQ. Repertoires were generated with immunoSEQ multiplex PCR, while TCRdb's copy carries only in-frame clones and drops some. In the table there are hundreds of thousands of clones, approximately 80% of which are singletons. The same sample was also used in a study of human thymus T cells. That work adds: Immunologically healthy infants in Finland undergoing congenital heart defect surgery were the donors. From resections taken during corrective heart surgery, the thymus tissue was obtained. Among thymic and blood repertoires, usage of V and J genes appeared biased. What related research reported was that thymic repertoires overlapped highly among unrelated individuals.

The gene calls are TRBV7-6 and TRBJ2-2; 11 bases match TRBD2. Sample: thymocytes. This sequence was found in a boy younger than two with a congenital heart defect. CDR3 coding DNA: TGTGCCAGCAGCTTAGGAACTAGCGGGAGTCCCTACTTGAACACCGGGGAGCTGTTTTTT. Protein product: CASSLGTSGSPYLNTGELFF.